The source of this T cell receptor beta chain is a study of T cell responses to AZD1222 COVID-19 vaccine. Study results and caveats: Females outnumbered males among donors, who were mostly white British; clonal diversity was possibly underestimated. At 160-218 and 743-854, vaccine-associated CD4 TCRs were dominant, and they spanned spike.

On this clone: Antigen: not known.

Method: immunoSEQ multiplex PCR; TCRdb's copy keeps in-frame clones and lacks some. The repertoire consists of under 150,000 clones, with just over 90% occurring once and the leading ten covering 7.2%. The CDR3 runs 16 residues. Trimming cost V 1 base and J 3 bases, with 16 bases left between them. The germline gives CDR1 SGHTA, CDR2 FQGNSA. V gene TRBV7-2 combines with J gene TRBJ2-7; D possibly corresponds to TRBD2 (6 bases). This receptor was identified in an adult in good health. Sample: peripheral blood, taken on day 0 of AZD1222 vaccination. CDR3 in DNA: TGTGCCAGCAGCTTAGGTCCAGCGGGTCCCCTCTACGAGCAGTACTTC. This codes for CASSLGPAGPLYEQYF. The whole variable domain, filled in from reference TRBV7-2 and TRBJ2-7, reads GAGVSQSPSNKVTEKGKDVELRCDPISGHTALYWYRQSLGQGLEFLIYFQGNSAPDKSGLPSDRFSAERTGGSVSTLTIQRTQQEDSAVYLCASSLGPAGPLYEQYFGPGTRLTVT.